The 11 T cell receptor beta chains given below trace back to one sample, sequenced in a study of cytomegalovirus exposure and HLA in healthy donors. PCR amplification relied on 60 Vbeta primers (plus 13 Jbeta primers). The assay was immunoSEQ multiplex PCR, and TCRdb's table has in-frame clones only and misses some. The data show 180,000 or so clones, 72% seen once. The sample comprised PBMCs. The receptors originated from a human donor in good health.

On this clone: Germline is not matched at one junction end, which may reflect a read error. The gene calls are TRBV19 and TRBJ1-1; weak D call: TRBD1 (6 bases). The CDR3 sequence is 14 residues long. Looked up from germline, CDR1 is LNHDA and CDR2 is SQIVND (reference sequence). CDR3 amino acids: CASRPLDRGTEAFF. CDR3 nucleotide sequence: TGTGCAAGTAGACCTCTGGACAGAGGGACTGAAGCTTTCTTT.

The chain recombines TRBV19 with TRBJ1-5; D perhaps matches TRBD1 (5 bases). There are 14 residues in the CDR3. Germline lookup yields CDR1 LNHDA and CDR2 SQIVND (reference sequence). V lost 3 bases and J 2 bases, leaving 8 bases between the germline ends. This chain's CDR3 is CASSIIGGNQPQHF. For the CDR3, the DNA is TGTGCCAGTAGTATCATAGGGGGCAATCAGCCCCAGCATTTT.

The CDR3 bases are TGCGCCAGCAGCCCCCCAGGGCGGGGAGCTGACTATGGCTACACCTTC. Encoded protein: CASSPPGRGADYGYTF. The V call is TRBV4-1, the J call TRBJ1-2; weak D call: TRBD1 (5 bases). Germline CDR1 is MGHRA and CDR2 is YSYEKL. The CDR3 has 16 amino acids. Trimming cost V 4 bases and J 3 bases, with 18 bases left between them.

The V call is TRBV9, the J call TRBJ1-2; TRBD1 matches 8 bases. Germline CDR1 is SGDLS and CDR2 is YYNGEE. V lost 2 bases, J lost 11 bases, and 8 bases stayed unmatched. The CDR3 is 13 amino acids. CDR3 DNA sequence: TGTGCCAGCAGCGTCATACGGACAGGGCATTACACCTTC. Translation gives CASSVIRTGHYTF.

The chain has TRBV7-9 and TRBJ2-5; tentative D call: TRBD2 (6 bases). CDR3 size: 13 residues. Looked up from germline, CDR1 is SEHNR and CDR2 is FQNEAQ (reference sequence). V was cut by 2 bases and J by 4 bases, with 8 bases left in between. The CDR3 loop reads CASSLNGGETQYF. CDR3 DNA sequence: TGTGCCAGCAGCTTAAACGGGGGAGAGACCCAGTACTTC.

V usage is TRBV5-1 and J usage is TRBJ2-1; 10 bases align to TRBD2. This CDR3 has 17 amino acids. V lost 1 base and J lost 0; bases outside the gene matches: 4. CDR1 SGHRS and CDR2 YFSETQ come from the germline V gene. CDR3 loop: CASSLSGGGSSYNEQFF. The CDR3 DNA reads TGCGCCAGCAGCTTGAGCGGGGGGGGGAGCTCCTACAATGAGCAGTTCTTC.

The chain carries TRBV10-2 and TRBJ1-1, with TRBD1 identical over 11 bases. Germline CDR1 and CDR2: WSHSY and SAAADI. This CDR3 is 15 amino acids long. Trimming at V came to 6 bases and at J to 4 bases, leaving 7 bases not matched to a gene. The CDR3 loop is CASSQGDRGSTEAFF. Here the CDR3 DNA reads TGCGCCAGCAGCCAGGGGGACAGGGGGTCCACTGAAGCTTTCTTT.

This CDR3 is CAWGPGLAGGRTDTQYF. CDR3 DNA sequence: TGTGCCTGGGGGCCGGGACTAGCGGGGGGGCGCACAGATACGCAGTATTTT. The V call is TRBV30, the J call TRBJ2-3, with 16 bases matching TRBD2. The CDR3 runs 17 residues. Germline V gene sequence: CDR1 GTSNPN, CDR2 SVGIG (reference sequence). V trimming: 5 bases; J trimming: 1 base; junction bases outside the gene matches: 6.

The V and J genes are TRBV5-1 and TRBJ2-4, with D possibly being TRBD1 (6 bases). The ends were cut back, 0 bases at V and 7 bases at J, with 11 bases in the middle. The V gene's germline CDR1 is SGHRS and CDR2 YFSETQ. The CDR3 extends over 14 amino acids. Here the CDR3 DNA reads TGCGCCAGCAGCTTGGGGGGGACACCCAACATTCAGTACTTC. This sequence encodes CASSLGGTPNIQYF.

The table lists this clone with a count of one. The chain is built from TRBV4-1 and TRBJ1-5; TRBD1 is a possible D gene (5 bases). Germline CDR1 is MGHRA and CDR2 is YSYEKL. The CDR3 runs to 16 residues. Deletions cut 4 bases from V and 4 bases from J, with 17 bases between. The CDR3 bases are TGCGCCAGCAGCCGAGTCCCGGCCAGGGAAAATCAGCCCCAGCATTTT. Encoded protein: CASSRVPARENQPQHF.

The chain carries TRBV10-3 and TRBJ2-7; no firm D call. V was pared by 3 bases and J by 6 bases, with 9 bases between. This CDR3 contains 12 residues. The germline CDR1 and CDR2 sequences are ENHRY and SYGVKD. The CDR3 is CAISEGEAEQYF. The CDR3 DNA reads TGTGCCATCAGTGAAGGCGAGGCCGAGCAGTACTTC.